These 10 T cell receptor beta chains originate from one sample sequenced in a study of identical twins. Using its own MiXCR run on the 5' RACE reads, TCRdb lists one record per CDR3 protein. The profile covers around 490,000 distinct CDR3 sequences, with about a fifth appearing a single time and about 0.48% taken by the ten largest. These same data were also listed under a study on yellow fever vaccine responses in identical twins.

The specimen was CD4+ T cells sorted from blood. The receptors derive from a woman under 30 in good health.

This clonotype was found a few times. The gene calls are TRBV12-3 or TRBV12-4 and TRBJ2-3; D is unclear. V was clipped by 3 bases and J by 9 bases, with 10 bases between them. There are 12 residues in the CDR3. The CDR3 bases are TGTGCCAGCAGTTTGTTGCTAGTCACGCAGTATTTT. This codes for CASSLLLVTQYF.

The chain links TRBV6-4 to TRBJ2-1; 14 positions agree with TRBD2. CDR1 MRHNA and CDR2 SNTAGT come from the germline V gene. This CDR3 contains 16 residues. J was trimmed by 8 bases and V by 7 bases; bases with no gene match: 10. CDR3 sequence reads: CASTRLAGGPLDEQFF. DNA for the CDR3: TGTGCCAGCACGCGACTAGCGGGGGGGCCTTTGGATGAGCAGTTCTTC.

This clonotype was seen once. The chain recombines TRBV19 with TRBJ2-7; no reliable D call. Germline assignment: CDR1 LNHDA and CDR2 SQIVND (reference sequence). This CDR3 spans 13 amino acids. V lost 3 bases to trimming and J lost 2 bases, with 8 bases between them. The CDR3 spells CASSIAATYEQYF. CDR3 DNA sequence: TGTGCCAGTAGTATCGCAGCCACCTACGAGCAGTACTTC.

This clonotype has just one count. V gene TRBV5-1 combines with J gene TRBJ2-7, with D hard to call. This CDR3 has 18 residues. Germline CDR1 reads SGHRS; CDR2 reads YFSETQ. The V gene lost 0 bases and the J gene lost 4 bases, with 23 bases spanning the gap. CDR3 nucleotides: TGCGCCAGCAGCTTGGTTACCAGGTTGGGGTACCTGGGGTACGAGCAGTACGTC. Translation gives CASSLVTRLGYLGYEQYV.

This clonotype appeared a few times. The chain employs TRBV14 and TRBJ1-2; 9 bases agree with TRBD1. Germline V gene lookup returns CDR1 SGHDN and CDR2 FVKESK. The CDR3 loop spans 12 amino acids. The trim removed 4 bases at V and 8 bases at J, leaving 2 bases unmatched. CDR3 nucleotide sequence: TGTGCCAGCAGCCGACAGGGGGAAGGCTACACCTTC. This sequence encodes CASSRQGEGYTF.

The chain joins TRBV20-1 to TRBJ2-1, with 10 bases aligning to TRBD1. From germline, CDR1 is DFQATT and CDR2 SNEGSKA (reference sequence). V was pared by 1 base and J by 5 bases, with 2 bases of the junction left unmatched. CDR3 size: 14 residues. The CDR3 loop reads CSARVGTGDNEQFF. The CDR3 DNA follows: TGCAGTGCTAGAGTCGGGACAGGGGACAATGAGCAGTTCTTC.

The chain has TRBV10-3 and TRBJ2-2; D is possibly TRBD2 (6 bases). Between the trimmed V and J ends, which lost 10 bases and 5 bases, there was a span of 17 bases. The CDR3 covers 14 residues. From germline, CDR1 is ENHRY and CDR2 SYGVKD. The DNA of the CDR3 is TGTGCCACCGACCAAACGGGGACTACCGGGGAGCTGTTTTTT. Translating it yields CATDQTGTTGELFF.

Only a few counts were recorded for this clonotype. This chain uses TRBV20-1 with TRBJ2-3; 12 bases match TRBD2. The CDR3 spans 14 residues. Germline trimming cut 1 base from V and 6 bases from J; bases unmatched to any gene: 2. Germline loops: CDR1 DFQATT, CDR2 SNEGSKA (reference sequence). The CDR3 region has the DNA TGCAGTGCTAGAGCGACTAGCGGGAGTGATACGCAGTATTTT. It translates to CSARATSGSDTQYF.

The sample holds many counts of this clonotype. This sequence joins TRBV12-3 or TRBV12-4 and TRBJ2-7; D is ambiguous. V lost 3 bases, J lost 4 bases, and 4 bases lay in between. The CDR3 is 11 residues long. CDR3 loop: CASSFNYEQYF. The CDR3 DNA sequence: TGTGCCAGCAGTTTTAATTACGAGCAGTACTTC.

This clonotype was counted many times. This chain joins TRBV12-3 or TRBV12-4 and TRBJ2-1; 7 nucleotides match TRBD1. The CDR3 has 13 residues. V dropped 5 bases and J dropped 6; count of bases not matched to a gene: 4. CDR3 DNA sequence: TGTGCCAGCAGTAAACAGGGGAGCAATGAGCAGTTCTTC. Translation: CASSKQGSNEQFF.